A single T cell receptor (beta chain) is shown here with its context. The sample is drawn from a study of TIL therapy for anti-PD-1-resistant metastatic lung cancer. The libraries were made with immunoSEQ v3. Generated by immunoSEQ multiplex PCR, the TCRdb table keeps only in-frame clones and is missing some. Here the sample spans 60,000 or so clones, about two thirds being singletons. Time point in this sample: pre-treatment sample, taken before nivolumab and TIL therapy. The sequencing here drew on blood, taken at baseline. This sequence originates from a person aged 25 to 80 with non-small cell lung cancer.

In DNA, the CDR3 is TGTGCCAGCAGTTTTGGGGGAGAGGACACCGGGGAGCTGTTTTTT. The encoded protein is CASSFGGEDTGELFF. The chain links TRBV6-6 to TRBJ2-2; D is perhaps TRBD1 or TRBD2 (5 bases each). The germline V gene encodes CDR1 MNHNY and CDR2 SVGAGI (reference sequence). V dropped 4 bases and J dropped 3 bases, with 12 bases sitting between them. CDR3 length: 15 amino acids.